A selection of T cell receptor beta chains follows, all from one sample in a study of shared clonotypes between healthy human individuals. This table comes from immunoSEQ multiplex PCR, and its TCRdb copy is limited to in-frame clones, with some not included. The sample has about 2.3 million clones, approximately 93% seen once. The sequencing input was naive CD4+ T cells from PBMCs. These TCRs come from a man aged 18 to 30 in good health. Some clones in this sample may be carry-over from other donors' samples. The CDR3 runs from the conserved cysteine through the conserved F or W. The D gene is left open where the match is weak. Size is stated for part of the rows, as once, few or many counts, or as a class when the clone is expanded.

j_gene: TRBJ2-2; abundance: -; v_gene: TRBV28; d_gene: -; CDR3aa: CASSPPGTRNTGELFF; CDR3nt: TGTGCCAGCAGTCCCCCCGGGACAAGAAACACCGGGGAGCTGTTTTTT
j_gene: TRBJ1-4; abundance: -; v_gene: TRBV6-5; d_gene: TRBD1; CDR3aa: CASSPEGAGSEKLFF; CDR3nt: TGTGCCAGCAGTCCCGAGGGGGCTGGCAGTGAAAAACTGTTTTTT
j_gene: TRBJ2-7; abundance: -; v_gene: TRBV11-2; d_gene: -; CDR3aa: CASSFLRLTSYEQYF; CDR3nt: TGTGCCAGCAGCTTTCTTCGGCTGACCTCCTACGAGCAGTACTTC
j_gene: TRBJ2-5; abundance: -; v_gene: TRBV5-1; d_gene: TRBD1; CDR3aa: CASSRTGEETQYF; CDR3nt: TGCGCCAGCAGCAGGACAGGGGAAGAGACCCAGTACTTC
j_gene: TRBJ2-3; abundance: -; v_gene: TRBV28; d_gene: TRBD2; CDR3aa: CASSPSREAGSADTQYF; CDR3nt: TGTGCCAGCAGCCCCTCTCGGGAAGCGGGGAGCGCAGATACGCAGTATTTT
j_gene: TRBJ2-7; abundance: -; v_gene: TRBV5-1; d_gene: -; CDR3aa: CASSLTTGTYEQYF; CDR3nt: TGCGCCAGCAGCTTAACAACAGGGACCTACGAGCAGTACTTC
j_gene: TRBJ2-3; abundance: -; v_gene: TRBV28; d_gene: TRBD1; CDR3aa: CASSFAGTGRGDTQYF; CDR3nt: TGTGCCAGCAGCTTCGCCGGGACAGGGAGAGGAGATACGCAGTATTTT
j_gene: TRBJ2-1; abundance: -; v_gene: TRBV13; d_gene: -; CDR3aa: CASSSRPEEQFF; CDR3nt: TGTGCCAGCAGCTCCCGCCCGGAGGAGCAGTTCTTC
j_gene: TRBJ1-3; abundance: -; v_gene: TRBV30; d_gene: -; CDR3aa: CAWARGNTIYF; CDR3nt: TGTGCCTGGGCAAGGGGAAACACCATATATTTT
j_gene: TRBJ2-1; abundance: -; v_gene: TRBV5-6; d_gene: TRBD2; CDR3aa: CASSLLTSSGRYNEQFF; CDR3nt: TGTGCCAGCAGCTTACTGACTAGTAGCGGGAGGTACAATGAGCAGTTCTTC
j_gene: TRBJ2-1; abundance: -; v_gene: TRBV5-1; d_gene: TRBD2; CDR3aa: CASSSKGLAGGYNEQFF; CDR3nt: TGCGCCAGCAGCAGTAAGGGACTAGCGGGAGGCTACAATGAGCAGTTCTTC
j_gene: TRBJ2-7; abundance: -; v_gene: TRBV5-1; d_gene: -; CDR3aa: CASSFSSNPSYEQYF; CDR3nt: TGCGCCAGCAGCTTCAGTAGTAATCCCTCCTACGAGCAGTACTTC
j_gene: TRBJ2-1; abundance: -; v_gene: TRBV5-1; d_gene: TRBD2; CDR3aa: CASTIAGAPYNEQFF; CDR3nt: TGCGCCAGCACCATAGCGGGGGCCCCCTACAATGAGCAGTTCTTC
j_gene: TRBJ1-1; abundance: -; v_gene: TRBV7-9; d_gene: TRBD1; CDR3aa: CASSSPRGTTGRTEAFF; CDR3nt: TGTGCCAGCAGCTCACCTCGAGGTACGACAGGGCGCACTGAAGCTTTCTTT
j_gene: TRBJ2-5; abundance: -; v_gene: TRBV9; d_gene: -; CDR3aa: CASSVQGEETQYF; CDR3nt: TGTGCCAGCAGCGTTCAGGGAGAAGAGACCCAGTACTTC
j_gene: TRBJ2-3; abundance: -; v_gene: TRBV5-6; d_gene: TRBD2; CDR3aa: CATGGLAGGPGGTQYF; CDR3nt: TGTGCCACCGGTGGACTAGCGGGAGGGCCGGGGGGTACGCAGTATTTT
j_gene: TRBJ2-1; abundance: -; v_gene: TRBV15; d_gene: TRBD2; CDR3aa: CATSKPSRVGRGNNEQFF; CDR3nt: TGTGCCACCTCTAAGCCTAGCAGGGTCGGGCGGGGGAACAATGAGCAGTTCTTC
j_gene: TRBJ2-7; abundance: -; v_gene: TRBV28; d_gene: -; CDR3aa: CASSLSGAISYEQYF; CDR3nt: TGTGCCAGCAGTTTATCAGGGGCGATCTCCTACGAGCAGTACTTC
j_gene: TRBJ2-2; abundance: -; v_gene: TRBV5-5; d_gene: -; CDR3aa: CASSSSPSPTNTGELFF; CDR3nt: TGTGCCAGCAGCTCCTCACCTAGCCCCACAAACACCGGGGAGCTGTTTTTT
j_gene: TRBJ2-3; abundance: -; v_gene: TRBV7-2; d_gene: -; CDR3aa: CASRLASTDTQYF; CDR3nt: TGTGCCAGCAGGCTAGCGAGCACAGATACGCAGTATTTT
j_gene: TRBJ2-3; abundance: -; v_gene: TRBV25-1; d_gene: -; CDR3aa: CASSDPQGTDTQYF; CDR3nt: TGTGCCAGCAGTGATCCTCAGGGGACAGATACGCAGTATTTT
j_gene: TRBJ2-2; abundance: once; v_gene: TRBV7-9; d_gene: -; CDR3aa: CASSLSSGELFF; CDR3nt: TGTGCCAGCAGCCTCTCAAGTGGGGAGCTGTTTTTT
j_gene: TRBJ2-1; abundance: -; v_gene: TRBV4-3; d_gene: -; CDR3aa: CASSQDDVFEQFF; CDR3nt: TGCGCCAGCAGCCAAGATGACGTGTTTGAGCAGTTCTTC
j_gene: TRBJ2-5; abundance: -; v_gene: TRBV5-1; d_gene: -; CDR3aa: CASSLSTGKETQYF; CDR3nt: TGCGCCAGCAGCTTGTCCACCGGGAAGGAGACCCAGTACTTC
j_gene: TRBJ2-5; abundance: -; v_gene: TRBV18; d_gene: -; CDR3aa: CASGLSMSETQYF; CDR3nt: TGTGCCAGCGGACTGTCTATGTCGGAGACCCAGTACTTC
j_gene: TRBJ2-2; abundance: -; v_gene: TRBV9; d_gene: -; CDR3aa: CASSVAVYTGELFF; CDR3nt: TGTGCCAGCAGCGTGGCGGTTTACACCGGGGAGCTGTTTTTT
j_gene: TRBJ2-7; abundance: once; v_gene: TRBV5-1; d_gene: -; CDR3aa: CASTRGDSYEQYF; CDR3nt: TGCGCCAGCACGAGAGGGGACTCCTACGAGCAGTACTTC
j_gene: TRBJ2-1; abundance: -; v_gene: TRBV2; d_gene: -; CDR3aa: CASSQLPSSYNEQFF; CDR3nt: TGTGCCAGCAGTCAACTTCCGAGCTCCTACAATGAGCAGTTCTTC
j_gene: TRBJ2-7; abundance: -; v_gene: TRBV28; d_gene: -; CDR3aa: CASRQGFAYEQYF; CDR3nt: TGTGCCAGCAGACAAGGATTTGCCTACGAGCAGTACTTC
j_gene: TRBJ2-6; abundance: -; v_gene: TRBV7-2; d_gene: TRBD1; CDR3aa: CASSSGQGLPGANVLTF; CDR3nt: TGTGCCAGCAGCTCCGGACAGGGATTACCTGGGGCCAACGTCCTGACTTTC
j_gene: TRBJ2-4; abundance: -; v_gene: TRBV5-4; d_gene: -; CDR3aa: CASSLAGAPAKNIQYF; CDR3nt: TGTGCCAGCAGCTTGGCAGGGGCCCCAGCCAAAAACATTCAGTACTTC
j_gene: TRBJ1-4; abundance: -; v_gene: TRBV9; d_gene: TRBD1; CDR3aa: CASSVAPDRGLGLFF; CDR3nt: TGTGCCAGCAGCGTAGCACCCGACAGGGGGCTAGGACTGTTTTTT
j_gene: TRBJ1-5; abundance: -; v_gene: TRBV19; d_gene: -; CDR3aa: CASSQQRNQPQHF; CDR3nt: TGTGCCAGTTCTCAGCAACGGAATCAGCCCCAGCATTTT
j_gene: TRBJ1-3; abundance: -; v_gene: TRBV4-2; d_gene: -; CDR3aa: CASSQGGQSSGNTIYF; CDR3nt: TGTGCCAGCAGCCAAGGCGGACAGAGCTCTGGAAACACCATATATTTT
j_gene: TRBJ1-2; abundance: -; v_gene: TRBV6-6; d_gene: -; CDR3aa: CASSYSKGVSNYGYTF; CDR3nt: TGTGCCAGCAGTTACTCGAAGGGGGTCAGTAACTATGGCTACACCTTC
j_gene: TRBJ2-1; abundance: -; v_gene: TRBV7-9; d_gene: -; CDR3aa: CASSLVEGGSYNEQFF; CDR3nt: TGTGCCAGCAGCTTGGTGGAAGGGGGCTCCTACAATGAGCAGTTCTTC
j_gene: TRBJ2-1; abundance: -; v_gene: TRBV28; d_gene: -; CDR3aa: CASRTPANEQFF; CDR3nt: TGTGCCAGCCGGACGCCCGCTAATGAGCAGTTCTTC
j_gene: TRBJ2-7; abundance: -; v_gene: TRBV7-9; d_gene: TRBD1; CDR3aa: CASSLVSSGTGSYEQYF; CDR3nt: TGTGCCAGCAGCTTAGTCTCCTCCGGGACAGGATCCTACGAGCAGTACTTC
j_gene: TRBJ2-1; abundance: once; v_gene: TRBV28; d_gene: -; CDR3aa: CASSLAGQARYEQFF; CDR3nt: TGTGCCAGCAGTTTAGCTGGGCAAGCAAGGTATGAGCAGTTCTTC
j_gene: TRBJ2-5; abundance: -; v_gene: TRBV7-9; d_gene: TRBD1; CDR3aa: CASSLGQGALETQYF; CDR3nt: TGTGCCAGCAGCTTGGGACAGGGGGCTTTAGAGACCCAGTACTTC
j_gene: TRBJ2-2; abundance: -; v_gene: TRBV15; d_gene: TRBD2; CDR3aa: CATSRDRNLAGFGDTGELFF; CDR3nt: TGTGCCACCAGCAGAGATCGCAATTTAGCGGGATTCGGGGATACCGGGGAGCTGTTTTTT
j_gene: TRBJ2-1; abundance: -; v_gene: TRBV11-3; d_gene: TRBD2; CDR3aa: CASSSGLAGGGAEQFF; CDR3nt: TGTGCCAGCAGCTCCGGACTAGCGGGAGGGGGAGCAGAGCAGTTCTTC
j_gene: TRBJ1-5; abundance: -; v_gene: TRBV19; d_gene: TRBD1; CDR3aa: CASSSRTGEGSNQPQHF; CDR3nt: TGTGCCAGTAGTTCCAGGACAGGAGAGGGGAGCAATCAGCCCCAGCATTTT
j_gene: TRBJ2-7; abundance: -; v_gene: TRBV4-1; d_gene: TRBD1; CDR3aa: CASSPLYAGTESYEQYF; CDR3nt: TGCGCCAGCAGCCCATTATATGCCGGGACAGAGTCTTACGAGCAGTACTTC
j_gene: TRBJ2-5; abundance: once; v_gene: TRBV7-3; d_gene: TRBD2; CDR3aa: CASSLTAGGAQYF; CDR3nt: TGTGCCAGCAGCTTAACAGCCGGGGGGGCCCAGTACTTC
j_gene: TRBJ2-3; abundance: -; v_gene: TRBV29-1; d_gene: -; CDR3aa: CSVESQGRDTQYF; CDR3nt: TGCAGCGTTGAAAGCCAGGGCAGGGATACGCAGTATTTT
j_gene: TRBJ1-5; abundance: -; v_gene: TRBV5-1; d_gene: -; CDR3aa: CASSLTGLFNQPQHF; CDR3nt: TGCGCCAGCAGCTTGACAGGGTTGTTCAATCAGCCCCAGCATTTT
j_gene: TRBJ2-7; abundance: once; v_gene: TRBV7-2; d_gene: -; CDR3aa: CASSVGHSGQYF; CDR3nt: TGTGCCAGCAGCGTAGGCCATTCGGGACAGTACTTC
j_gene: TRBJ2-5; abundance: few; v_gene: TRBV20-1; d_gene: -; CDR3aa: CSASAETQYF; CDR3nt: TGCAGTGCTAGTGCCGAGACCCAGTACTTC
j_gene: TRBJ2-1; abundance: -; v_gene: TRBV10-1; d_gene: -; CDR3aa: CASTGTGPNEQFF; CDR3nt: TGCGCCAGCACCGGGACTGGGCCCAATGAGCAGTTCTTC
j_gene: TRBJ2-7; abundance: -; v_gene: TRBV4-1; d_gene: TRBD2; CDR3aa: CASSRGTSASYEQYF; CDR3nt: TGCGCCAGCAGCCGAGGGACTAGCGCATCCTACGAGCAGTACTTC
j_gene: TRBJ2-3; abundance: -; v_gene: TRBV28; d_gene: -; CDR3aa: CASSLRGSSTDTQYF; CDR3nt: TGTGCCAGCAGTTTAAGGGGGTCTAGCACAGATACGCAGTATTTT
j_gene: TRBJ2-3; abundance: -; v_gene: TRBV28; d_gene: TRBD2; CDR3aa: CASSAGGLAGTDTQYF; CDR3nt: TGTGCCAGCAGCGCAGGGGGGCTAGCGGGGACAGATACGCAGTATTTT
j_gene: TRBJ2-1; abundance: -; v_gene: TRBV2; d_gene: TRBD2; CDR3aa: CASSDGGSLDEQFF; CDR3nt: TGTGCCAGCAGTGATGGCGGGAGTCTTGATGAGCAGTTCTTC